Shown below are 9 T cell receptor beta chains from a single sample sequenced in a study of OX40 agonist ivuxolimab in advanced cancers. Data came from immunoSEQ multiplex PCR; TCRdb stores just in-frame clones and leaves some out. In the table there are tens of thousands of clones, 80% to 90% of which are singletons. Sequencing used CD4+ or CD8+ T cells sorted from blood, obtained in a trial of the OX40 agonist ivuxolimab. These receptors originate from an adult with an advanced solid tumor such as melanoma, head and neck, liver or kidney cancer.

This chain's CDR3 is CASSLAPGSYNEQFF. DNA for the CDR3: TGTGCCAGCAGCTTAGCGCCGGGATCCTACAATGAGCAGTTCTTC. This chain joins TRBV7-6 and TRBJ2-1; maybe TRBD2 (5 bases). The CDR3 extends over 15 amino acids. From germline, CDR1 is SGHVS and CDR2 FNYEAQ. V gave up 0 bases and J gave up 1 base, with 7 bases separating them.

The chain employs TRBV7-2 and TRBJ1-3; D unclear. The CDR3 totals 14 residues. The ends were cut back, 5 bases at V and 1 base at J, with 9 bases in the middle. Germline CDR1 SGHTA, CDR2 FQGNSA. CDR3 nucleotides: TGTGCCAGCAGCCCAGAGGTTTCTGGAAACACCATATATTTT. Protein product: CASSPEVSGNTIYF.

The chain employs TRBV6-4 and TRBJ1-5, with 11 bases identical to TRBD1. Germline CDR1 reads MRHNA; CDR2 reads SNTAGT. V was pared by 9 bases and J by 5 bases, with 6 bases of the junction left unmatched. This CDR3 spans 14 amino acids. CDR3 nucleotide sequence: TGTGCCAGAGGGGGACAGGGGGGATATCAGCCCCAGCATTTT. Translating it yields CARGGQGGYQPQHF.

The chain has TRBV19 and TRBJ2-7; D is ambiguous. Germline-derived CDR1 and CDR2 are LNHDA and SQIVND (reference sequence). The CDR3 loop spans 13 amino acids. Trimming left V 5 bases short and J 4 bases short, with 12 bases between. DNA for the CDR3: TGTGCCAGTAGTCTGGCCTACTTGTACGAGCAGTACTTC. Its translation: CASSLAYLYEQYF.

Only a few counts were recorded for this clone. The chain joins TRBV4-3 to TRBJ2-1; D not certain. The germline gives CDR1 LGHNA, CDR2 YSLEER. The V end was cut by 4 bases, the J end by 3 bases, with 13 bases between. CDR3 length equals 15 residues. The CDR3 DNA follows: TGCGCCAGCAGCCTAGCCGAAGGAAGCTACAATGAGCAGTTCTTC. This translates into CASSLAEGSYNEQFF.

J is TRBJ2-3 and V is TRBV5-1, with D possibly being TRBD1 or TRBD2 (5 bases each). V was clipped by 6 bases and J by 5 bases, with 10 bases between them. Germline values: CDR1 SGHRS, CDR2 YFSETQ. This CDR3 has 12 residues. The CDR3 DNA reads TGCGCCAGCACCACAGGAGGAGATACGCAGTATTTT. Its protein product is CASTTGGDTQYF.

The chain is built from TRBV9 and TRBJ2-3; D call uncertain. Germline V lookup: CDR1 SGDLS, CDR2 YYNGEE. V dropped 1 base and J dropped 5 bases, with 8 bases sitting between them. This CDR3 has 13 residues. This CDR3 is CASSVRVIDTQYF. The CDR3 coding sequence is TGTGCCAGCAGCGTAAGGGTTATAGATACGCAGTATTTT.

The sample holds a few counts of this clone. V gene TRBV21-1 combines with J gene TRBJ1-2; TRBD1 is the table's D call and was not checked against the DNA. TRBV21-1 corresponds to a pseudogene. The CDR3 is made up of 14 amino acids. CDR3 region: CASSKDGQGYHYTF. The DNA of the CDR3 is TGTGCCAGCAGCAAAGACGGACAGGGTTATCACTACACCTTC.

This chain links TRBV7-9 with TRBJ2-5; D possibly corresponds to TRBD1 (6 bases). The V and J ends lost 1 base and 5 bases respectively, with 8 bases between them. The length of the CDR3 is 13 residues. In germline, CDR1 is SEHNR, CDR2 FQNEAQ (reference sequence). DNA for the CDR3: TGTGCCAGCAGCTTAGGGACAGTGGAGACCCAGTACTTC. Protein: CASSLGTVETQYF.